This TCR beta chain was sequenced in a study of shared clonotypes between healthy human individuals. Overall study findings and caveats: The study drew on few donors, limiting represented genetic and exposure-history diversity. The study sampled only blood, and tissue repertoires likely differ. Non-shared clonotypes displayed generation probabilities falling below those of clonotypes present in all four donors.

As for this clone: Antigen: not known.

This CDR3 is built from 16 residues. Germline V gene lookup returns CDR1 MDHEN and CDR2 SYDVKM. Deletions cut 1 base from V and 3 bases from J, with 13 bases between. The assay was immunoSEQ multiplex PCR, and TCRdb's table has in-frame clones only and misses some. The sample shows under 2,000,000 clones, roughly 95% of them seen only once. Terminally differentiated effector memory CD45RA+ cells were excluded by CCR7 positive selection of CD45RO-negative cells. All donors qualified as healthy HIV-negative adults and had experienced no recent acute infections or vaccinations. The source is a man younger than 30 in good health. The chain combines TRBV28 with TRBJ1-5; D is uncertain. Source material: naive CD8+ T cells sorted from blood. For the CDR3, the DNA is TGTGCCAGCAGTTTATTTGTTGGCCAGGTCAATCAGCCCCAGCATTTT. Translation gives CASSLFVGQVNQPQHF.